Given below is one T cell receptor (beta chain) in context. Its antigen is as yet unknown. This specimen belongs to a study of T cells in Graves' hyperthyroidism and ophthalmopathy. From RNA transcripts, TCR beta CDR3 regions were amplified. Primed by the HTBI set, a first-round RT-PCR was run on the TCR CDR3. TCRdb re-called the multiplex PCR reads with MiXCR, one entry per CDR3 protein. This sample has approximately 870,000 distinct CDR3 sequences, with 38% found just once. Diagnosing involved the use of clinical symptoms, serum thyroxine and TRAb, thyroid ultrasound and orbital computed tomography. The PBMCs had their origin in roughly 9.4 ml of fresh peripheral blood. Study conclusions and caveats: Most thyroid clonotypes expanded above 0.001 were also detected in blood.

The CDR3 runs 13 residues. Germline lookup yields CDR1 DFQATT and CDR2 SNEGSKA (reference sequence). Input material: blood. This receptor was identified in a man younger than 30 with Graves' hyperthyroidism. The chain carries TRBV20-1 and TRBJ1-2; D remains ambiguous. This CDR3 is CSPSGEALDGYTF. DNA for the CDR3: TGCAGCCCGAGTGGAGAAGCCTTGGATGGCTACACCTTC.